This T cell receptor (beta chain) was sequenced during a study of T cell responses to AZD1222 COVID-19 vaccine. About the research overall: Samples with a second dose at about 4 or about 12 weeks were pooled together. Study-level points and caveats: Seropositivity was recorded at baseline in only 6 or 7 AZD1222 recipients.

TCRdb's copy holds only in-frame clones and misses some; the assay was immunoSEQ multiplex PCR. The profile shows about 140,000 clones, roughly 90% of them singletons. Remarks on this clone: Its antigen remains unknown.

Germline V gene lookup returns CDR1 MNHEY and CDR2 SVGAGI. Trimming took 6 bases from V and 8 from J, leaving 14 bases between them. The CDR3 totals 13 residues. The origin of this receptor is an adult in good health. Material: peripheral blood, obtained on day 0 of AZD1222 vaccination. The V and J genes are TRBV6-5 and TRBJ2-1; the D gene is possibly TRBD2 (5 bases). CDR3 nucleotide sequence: TGTGCCAGCAGGGCGGGCCGATGGGATGAGCAGTTCTTC. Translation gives CASRAGRWDEQFF.